This T cell receptor beta chain appears in the sequencing data of a study of blood T cell repertoires in COVID-19. Study at large: T cells, B-cell-depleted T cells, or PBMCs provided the cDNA or gDNA that served as material.

The CDR3 length is 15 residues. V dropped 4 bases and J dropped 1 base, with 10 bases sitting between them. Per germline, CDR1 LGHNA and CDR2 YSLEER. In the source study's methods: Estimation of nucleated cell counts was performed using reference gene primer amplification. Here immunoSEQ multiplex PCR was the method, and the copy in TCRdb shows in-frame clones only, minus some. That table furnishes V, J and clone size, whereas the DNA furnished D and trimming. Of fewer than 250,000 clones in the sample, 75% to 85% were seen once. This clonotype originated in a man in his fifties or sixties with acute or convalescent COVID-19. The sample taken for sequencing was peripheral blood. This sequence joins TRBV4-3 and TRBJ2-2; weak D call: TRBD1 (5 bases). CDR3 amino acids: CASSLEGVNTGELFF. CDR3 nucleotides: TGCGCCAGCAGCCTTGAAGGGGTGAACACCGGGGAGCTGTTTTTT.